This T cell receptor (beta chain) was documented in a study of blood T cell repertoires in COVID-19. Across the whole study: Specimens from acute and convalescent COVID-19 originated in the United States, Italy and Spain.

Original methodology: Cell counts per sample came from amplifying reference gene primers. Method: immunoSEQ multiplex PCR; TCRdb's copy keeps in-frame clones and lacks some. The D gene and trimming were derived from the DNA, and the V and J assignments and clone size from that table. This sample has over 150,000 clones, with 70% to 85% found just once. Trimming shortened V by 3 bases and J by 7 bases, and 30 bases separated the two germline ends. The CDR3 loop spans 19 amino acids. What was sequenced was peripheral blood. The chain has TRBV23-1 and TRBJ1-1; possible D gene TRBD1, 5 bases. TRBV23-1 is assigned to the ORF class and has an uncertain function. The sequence came from a human donor in a cohort sampled during active COVID-19. CDR3 in amino acids: CASSHPSARGPSSGCEAFF. The CDR3 DNA reads as TGCGCCAGCAGTCACCCCTCAGCGCGGGGCCCGTCCAGCGGGTGTGAAGCTTTCTTT.